The clone carrying this TCR beta chain was recorded once. The sample is drawn from a study of blood T cells in healthy people across ages. V lost 0 bases and J lost 7, with 15 bases in between. Germline V gives CDR1 MNHEY, CDR2 SVGEGT. The CDR3 runs to 15 residues. For the second PCR, which ran for about 7 to 11 cycles, a sample-barcoded 5' primer and a J-beta primer mix were used. One entry per CDR3 protein, called by TCRdb with MiXCR from the 5' RACE reads. The sample records 850,000 to 1,100,000 distinct CDR3 sequences, roughly two fifths being singletons. The sequenced sample was blood. V usage is TRBV6-2 or TRBV6-3 and J usage is TRBJ1-1; no reliable D call. This clonotype was obtained from a man aged 18-30 years in good health. CDR3 loop: CASSYSRVGYNEAFF. The CDR3 DNA reads as TGTGCCAGCAGTTACTCGAGGGTGGGTTATAATGAAGCTTTCTTT.